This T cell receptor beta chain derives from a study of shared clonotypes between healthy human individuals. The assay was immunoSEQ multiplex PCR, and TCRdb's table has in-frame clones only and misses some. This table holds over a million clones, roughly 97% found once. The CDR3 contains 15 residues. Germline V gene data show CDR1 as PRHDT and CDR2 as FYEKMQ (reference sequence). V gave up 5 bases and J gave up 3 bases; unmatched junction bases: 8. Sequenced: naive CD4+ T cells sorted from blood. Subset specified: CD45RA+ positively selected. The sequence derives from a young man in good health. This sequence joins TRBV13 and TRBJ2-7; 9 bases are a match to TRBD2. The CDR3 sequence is CASSNAGGPVYEQYF. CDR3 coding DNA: TGTGCCAGCAGCAATGCGGGAGGGCCCGTCTACGAGCAGTACTTC. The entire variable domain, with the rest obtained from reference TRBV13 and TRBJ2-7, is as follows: AAGVIQSPRHLIKEKRETATLKCYPIPRHDTVYWYQQGPGQDPQFLISFYEKMQSDKGSIPDRFSAQQFSDYHSELNMSSLELGDSALYFCASSNAGGPVYEQYFGPGTRLTVT.